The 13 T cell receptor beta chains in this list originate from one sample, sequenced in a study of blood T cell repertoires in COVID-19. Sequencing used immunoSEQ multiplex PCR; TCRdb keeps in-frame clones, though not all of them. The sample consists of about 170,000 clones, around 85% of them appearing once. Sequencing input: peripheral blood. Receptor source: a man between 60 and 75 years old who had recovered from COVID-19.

For the CDR3, the DNA is TGTGCCAGCAGGGCCGGACTAGCGGACTCCTACGAGCAGTACTTC. This gives the protein CASRAGLADSYEQYF. The genes are TRBV5-6 and TRBJ2-7, with 10 bases lining up with TRBD2. This CDR3 has 15 amino acids. V lost 5 bases to trimming and J lost 0 bases; unmatched junction nucleotides: 5. CDR1 is SGHDT, CDR2 YYEEEE, per germline.

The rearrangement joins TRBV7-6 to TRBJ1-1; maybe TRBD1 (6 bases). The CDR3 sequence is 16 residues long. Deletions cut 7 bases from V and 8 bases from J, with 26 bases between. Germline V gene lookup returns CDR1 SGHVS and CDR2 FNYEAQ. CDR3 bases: TGTGCCAGCAACGCTACAGGGTTTTCATCGGCCAGAGAAGCTTTCTTT. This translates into CASNATGFSSAREAFF. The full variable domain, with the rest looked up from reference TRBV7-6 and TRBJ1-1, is GAGVSQSPRYKVTKRGQDVALRCDPISGHVSLYWYRQALGQGPEFLTYFNYEAQQDKSGLPNDRFSAERPEGSISTLTIQRTEQRDSAMYRCASNATGFSSAREAFFGQGTRLTVV.

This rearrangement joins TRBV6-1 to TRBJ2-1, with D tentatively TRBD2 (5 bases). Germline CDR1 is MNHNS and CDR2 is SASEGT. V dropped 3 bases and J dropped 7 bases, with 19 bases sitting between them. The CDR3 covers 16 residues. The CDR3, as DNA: TGTGCCAGCAGTGAGTCGGCCACAATCAGGAGGAATGAGCAGTTCTTC. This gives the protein CASSESATIRRNEQFF.

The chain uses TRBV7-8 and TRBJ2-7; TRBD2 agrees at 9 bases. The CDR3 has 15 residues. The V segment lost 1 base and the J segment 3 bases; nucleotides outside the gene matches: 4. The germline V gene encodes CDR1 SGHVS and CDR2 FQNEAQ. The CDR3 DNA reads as TGTGCCAGCAGCTTAGGTACTAGCGGGTTCTACGAGCAGTACTTC. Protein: CASSLGTSGFYEQYF.

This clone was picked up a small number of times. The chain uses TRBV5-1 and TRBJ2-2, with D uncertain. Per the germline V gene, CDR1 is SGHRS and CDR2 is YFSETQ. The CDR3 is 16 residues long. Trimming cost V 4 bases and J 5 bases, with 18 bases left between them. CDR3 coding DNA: TGCGCCAGCAGCCCTCGTGAGCCCCGCGAGACCGGGGAGCTGTTTTTT. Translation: CASSPREPRETGELFF.

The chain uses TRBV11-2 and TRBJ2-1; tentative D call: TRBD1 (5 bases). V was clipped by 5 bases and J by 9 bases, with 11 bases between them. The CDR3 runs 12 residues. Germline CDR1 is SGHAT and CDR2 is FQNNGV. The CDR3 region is CASSPGIREQFF. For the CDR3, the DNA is TGTGCCAGCAGCCCAGGGATCCGTGAGCAGTTCTTC. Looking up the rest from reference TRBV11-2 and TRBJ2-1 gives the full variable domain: EAGVAQSPRYKIIEKRQSVAFWCNPISGHATLYWYQQILGQGPKLLIQFQNNGVVDDSQLPKDRFSAERLKGVDSTLKIQPAKLEDSAVYLCASSPGIREQFFGPGTRLTVL.

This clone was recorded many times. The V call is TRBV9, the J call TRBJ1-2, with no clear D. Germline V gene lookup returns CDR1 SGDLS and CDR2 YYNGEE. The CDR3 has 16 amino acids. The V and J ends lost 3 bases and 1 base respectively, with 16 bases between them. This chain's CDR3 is CASSEDRTGFNYGYTF. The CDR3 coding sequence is TGTGCCAGCAGCGAAGACCGAACCGGGTTTAACTATGGCTACACCTTC. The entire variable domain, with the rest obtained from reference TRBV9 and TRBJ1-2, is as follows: DSGVTQTPKHLITATGQRVTLRCSPRSGDLSVYWYQQSLDQGLQFLIQYYNGEERAKGNILERFSAQQFPDLHSELNLSSLELGDSALYFCASSEDRTGFNYGYTFGSGTRLTVV.

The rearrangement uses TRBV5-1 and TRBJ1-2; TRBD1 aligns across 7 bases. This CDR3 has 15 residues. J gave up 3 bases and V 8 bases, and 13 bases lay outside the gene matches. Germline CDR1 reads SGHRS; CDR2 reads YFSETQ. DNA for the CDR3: TGCGCCAGTACTTCTTCGACAGGGTGGGACTATGGCTACACCTTC. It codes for CASTSSTGWDYGYTF.

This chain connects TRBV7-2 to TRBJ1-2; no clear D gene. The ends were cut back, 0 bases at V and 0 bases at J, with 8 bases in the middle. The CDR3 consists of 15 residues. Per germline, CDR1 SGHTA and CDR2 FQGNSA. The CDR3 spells CASSLAADANYGYTF. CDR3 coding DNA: TGTGCCAGCAGCTTAGCGGCCGATGCTAACTATGGCTACACCTTC. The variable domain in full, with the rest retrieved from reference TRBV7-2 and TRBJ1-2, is GAGVSQSPSNKVTEKGKDVELRCDPISGHTALYWYRQSLGQGLEFLIYFQGNSAPDKSGLPSDRFSAERTGGSVSTLTIQRTQQEDSAVYLCASSLAADANYGYTFGSGTRLTVV.

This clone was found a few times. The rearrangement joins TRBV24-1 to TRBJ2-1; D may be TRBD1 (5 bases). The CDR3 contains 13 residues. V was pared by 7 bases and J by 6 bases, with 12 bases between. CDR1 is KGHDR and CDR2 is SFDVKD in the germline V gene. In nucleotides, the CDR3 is TGTGCCACCAGGGCACAGGATATCAATGAGCAGTTCTTC. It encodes CATRAQDINEQFF.

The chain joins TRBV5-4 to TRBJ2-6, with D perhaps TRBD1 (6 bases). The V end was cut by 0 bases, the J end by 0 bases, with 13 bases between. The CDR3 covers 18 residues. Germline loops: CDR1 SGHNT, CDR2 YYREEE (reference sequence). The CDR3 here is CASSLGGPSGSGANVLTF. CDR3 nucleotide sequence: TGTGCCAGCAGCTTGGGGGGGCCGAGTGGCTCTGGGGCCAACGTCCTGACTTTC.

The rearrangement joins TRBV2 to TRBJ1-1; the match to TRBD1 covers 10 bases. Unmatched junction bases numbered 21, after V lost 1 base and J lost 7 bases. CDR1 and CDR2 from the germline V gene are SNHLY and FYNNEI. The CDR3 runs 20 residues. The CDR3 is CASSEGYPSTRQGALYEAFF. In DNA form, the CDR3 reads TGTGCCAGCAGTGAAGGGTATCCCTCCACTCGACAGGGGGCGTTATATGAAGCTTTCTTT.

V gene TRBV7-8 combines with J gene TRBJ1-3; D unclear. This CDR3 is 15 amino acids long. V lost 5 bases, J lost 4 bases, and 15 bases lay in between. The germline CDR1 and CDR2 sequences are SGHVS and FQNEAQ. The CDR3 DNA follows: TGTGCCAGCAGCCCGGCTCGGGATTCCGGAAACACCATATATTTT. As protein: CASSPARDSGNTIYF.